This T cell receptor beta chain was documented in a study of T cell responses to AZD1222 COVID-19 vaccine. Broader study findings: Repertoires were obtained only post-peak T cell response.

Using immunoSEQ multiplex PCR, the repertoire was profiled, and TCRdb retains in-frame clones only, with some absent. Counted here are around 100,000 clones, nearly 90% occurring once; the ten biggest clones make up less than 3.5%. Turning to this clone: Its antigen is as yet unknown.

The CDR3 extends over 16 amino acids. V lost 4 bases and J 0 bases, leaving 15 bases between the germline ends. Germline values: CDR1 SGHTS, CDR2 YDEGEE. This sequence was found in an adult in good health. Specimen: peripheral blood, collected on day 0 of AZD1222 vaccination. The J gene is TRBJ2-3, the V gene TRBV5-8, with D perhaps matching TRBD1 (7 bases). CDR3: CASSDFRGASTDTQYF. The CDR3 DNA is TGTGCCAGCAGCGACTTCAGGGGGGCGAGCACAGATACGCAGTATTTT.